The rows below give T cell receptor beta chains drawn from one sample of a study of cytomegalovirus exposure and HLA in healthy donors. Clones were read by immunoSEQ multiplex PCR, and TCRdb kept only the in-frame ones, dropping some. The sample carries some 190,000 clones, 9.5% recorded once. The sequenced sample was PBMCs. The receptors here all came from a woman aged 30 to 39 in good health and CMV-seropositive. CDR3s include the opening cysteine and the closing phenylalanine or tryptophan. The order of the fields is D gene, J gene, V gene, clone size, CDR3 protein, CDR3 DNA. D genes are given only for firm matches. Size values are once, few and many counts, or a class for expanded clones, and some rows have none.

D: .; J: TRBJ1-3; V: TRBV5-1; size: .; CDR3: CASSLARGGSVSGNTIYF; DNA: TGCGCCAGCAGCTTGGCCAGGGGCGGTTCGGTCTCTGGAAACACCATATATTTT
D: .; J: TRBJ2-1; V: TRBV5-4; size: few; CDR3: CASSSDFNEQFF; DNA: TGTGCCAGCAGCTCGGACTTCAATGAGCAGTTCTTC
D: .; J: TRBJ1-1; V: TRBV27; size: few; CDR3: CASSQQGAEAFF; DNA: TGTGCCAGCAGCCAACAGGGTGCTGAAGCTTTCTTT
D: .; J: TRBJ1-2; V: TRBV4-1; size: .; CDR3: CASSQAAGLQYGYTF; DNA: TGCGCCAGCAGCCAGGCCGCGGGACTTCAATATGGCTACACCTTC
D: .; J: TRBJ1-1; V: TRBV30; size: many; CDR3: CAWSASILTSEAFF; DNA: TGTGCCTGGAGTGCCTCGATACTAACCTCTGAAGCTTTCTTT
D: .; J: TRBJ2-2; V: TRBV19; size: .; CDR3: CASSEEVKTGELFF; DNA: TGTGCCAGTAGTGAAGAGGTAAAGACCGGGGAGCTGTTTTTT
D: TRBD1; J: TRBJ1-2; V: TRBV7-9; size: many; CDR3: CASSLEIDRAYGYTF; DNA: TGTGCCAGCAGCTTAGAAATTGACAGGGCCTATGGCTACACCTTC
D: .; J: TRBJ2-7; V: TRBV2; size: .; CDR3: CASSRIYEQYF; DNA: TGTGCCAGCAGCAGAATCTACGAGCAGTACTTC
D: .; J: TRBJ2-1; V: TRBV20-1; size: few; CDR3: CSAKDYFEQFF; DNA: TGCAGTGCAAAAGACTATTTTGAGCAGTTCTTC
D: .; J: TRBJ1-2; V: TRBV6-1; size: .; CDR3: CASAAMGRGYTF; DNA: TGTGCCAGCGCCGCGATGGGGCGCGGCTACACCTTC
D: .; J: TRBJ1-1; V: TRBV7-9; size: few; CDR3: CASSLGTGGDEAFF; DNA: TGTGCCAGCAGCTTAGGGACCGGAGGGGATGAAGCTTTCTTT
D: .; J: TRBJ2-5; V: TRBV7-2; size: few; CDR3: CASSLFSRAEETQYF; DNA: TGTGCCAGCAGCTTATTTTCGAGGGCGGAAGAGACCCAGTACTTC
D: TRBD1; J: TRBJ1-6; V: TRBV6-5; size: .; CDR3: CASTRTGHNSPLHF; DNA: TGTGCCAGCACTCGGACAGGGCATAATTCACCCCTCCACTTT
D: .; J: TRBJ2-7; V: TRBV4-1; size: few; CDR3: CASSRPDRTYEQYF; DNA: TGCGCCAGCAGCCGCCCGGACAGAACCTACGAGCAGTACTTC
D: .; J: TRBJ1-3; V: TRBV19; size: few; CDR3: CASSPLNRVVNSGNTIYF; DNA: TGTGCCAGTAGCCCCCTGAACCGGGTCGTAAACTCTGGAAACACCATATATTTT
D: .; J: TRBJ2-3; V: TRBV12-2; size: few; CDR3: CASRSGLTDTQYF; DNA: TGTGCAAGTCGTTCTGGACTCACAGATACGCAGTATTTT
D: .; J: TRBJ1-2; V: TRBV4-2; size: .; CDR3: CASSQAVHRKDGYTF; DNA: TGTGCCAGCAGCCAAGCGGTTCACAGGAAGGATGGCTACACCTTC
D: .; J: TRBJ1-5; V: TRBV10-3; size: .; CDR3: CAIGRESNQPQHF; DNA: TGTGCCATCGGGAGGGAAAGTAATCAGCCCCAGCATTTT
D: .; J: TRBJ1-1; V: TRBV7-9; size: .; CDR3: CASSSPPVTEAFF; DNA: TGTGCCAGCAGCTCCCCTCCAGTCACCGAAGCTTTCTTT
D: TRBD2; J: TRBJ2-4; V: TRBV5-5; size: .; CDR3: CASSMPGLAGGSIQYF; DNA: TGTGCCAGCAGCATGCCGGGGCTAGCGGGAGGCAGCATTCAGTACTTC
D: TRBD2; J: TRBJ2-7; V: TRBV7-2; size: .; CDR3: CASRWDGGNYEQYF; DNA: TGTGCCAGCAGGTGGGACGGGGGGAACTACGAGCAGTACTTC
D: .; J: TRBJ2-1; V: TRBV7-2; size: few; CDR3: CASSLGSLEGFF; DNA: TGTGCCAGCAGCTTAGGTTCCCTAGAGGGGTTCTTC
D: TRBD1; J: TRBJ1-4; V: TRBV27; size: few; CDR3: CASSGRDRGGSEKLFF; DNA: TGTGCCAGCAGTGGAAGGGACAGGGGCGGCAGTGAAAAACTGTTTTTT
D: TRBD1; J: TRBJ1-2; V: TRBV9; size: .; CDR3: CASRTGDGYTF; DNA: TGTGCCAGCAGGACAGGGGATGGCTACACCTTC
D: TRBD2; J: TRBJ2-1; V: TRBV6-5; size: .; CDR3: CASSYLAGPTEQFF; DNA: TGTGCCAGCAGTTATCTAGCGGGTCCTACTGAGCAGTTCTTC
D: .; J: TRBJ1-5; V: TRBV27; size: few; CDR3: CASSLGTGTQNQPQHF; DNA: TGTGCCAGCAGTTTGGGGACCGGGACACAGAATCAGCCCCAGCATTTT
D: .; J: TRBJ2-7; V: TRBV19; size: .; CDR3: CASRPGASYEQYF; DNA: TGTGCCAGTAGACCGGGAGCTTCCTACGAGCAGTACTTC
D: TRBD2; J: TRBJ2-1; V: TRBV10-2; size: .; CDR3: CASTRTSGTYNEQFF; DNA: TGCGCCAGCACTAGGACTAGCGGAACCTACAATGAGCAGTTCTTC
D: .; J: TRBJ2-1; V: TRBV7-7; size: .; CDR3: CASSLGSRAAMGEQFF; DNA: TGTGCCAGCAGCTTAGGATCTAGAGCCGCCATGGGTGAGCAGTTCTTC
D: .; J: TRBJ1-6; V: TRBV6-5; size: .; CDR3: CASSPPAADLLHF; DNA: TGTGCCAGCAGTCCACCCGCGGCAGATCTCCTCCACTTT
D: .; J: TRBJ2-7; V: TRBV19; size: few; CDR3: CASGLGTGPYEQYF; DNA: TGTGCCAGCGGCTTAGGAACAGGACCTTACGAGCAGTACTTC
D: TRBD2; J: TRBJ2-7; V: TRBV29-1; size: few; CDR3: CSVDSYGTSGQYF; DNA: TGCAGCGTTGACAGCTACGGGACTAGCGGGCAGTACTTC
D: .; J: TRBJ1-3; V: TRBV19; size: .; CDR3: CASNKGWGERSGNTIYF; DNA: TGTGCCAGTAACAAAGGGTGGGGAGAAAGGAGCGGAAACACCATATATTTT
D: .; J: TRBJ2-5; V: TRBV5-1; size: few; CDR3: CASSLGASAGGQETQYF; DNA: TGCGCCAGCAGCTTGGGGGCCTCGGCGGGTGGCCAAGAGACCCAGTACTTC
D: .; J: TRBJ1-3; V: TRBV6-6; size: .; CDR3: CASQSPGFSGNTIYF; DNA: TGTGCCAGCCAATCCCCAGGGTTCTCTGGAAACACCATATATTTT
D: .; J: TRBJ1-1; V: TRBV10-3; size: .; CDR3: CAISESGSTEAFF; DNA: TGTGCCATCAGTGAGTCTGGTAGCACTGAAGCTTTCTTT
D: .; J: TRBJ1-4; V: TRBV28; size: .; CDR3: CASGASSATNEKLFF; DNA: TGTGCCAGCGGGGCAAGCTCTGCAACTAATGAAAAACTGTTTTTT
D: TRBD2; J: TRBJ2-7; V: TRBV5-1; size: few; CDR3: CASSLTSLAVYEQYF; DNA: TGCGCCAGCAGCTTGACGTCCCTAGCGGTCTACGAGCAGTACTTC
D: .; J: TRBJ2-7; V: TRBV30; size: .; CDR3: CAWSFPGTGGLEQYF; DNA: TGTGCCTGGAGTTTCCCCGGGACCGGGGGGCTCGAGCAGTACTTC
D: .; J: TRBJ1-4; V: TRBV9; size: .; CDR3: CASSVVDGTLKAEKLFF; DNA: TGTGCCAGCAGCGTAGTGGATGGAACACTAAAGGCTGAAAAACTGTTTTTT
D: .; J: TRBJ1-1; V: TRBV5-5; size: .; CDR3: CASSSVRTAGMNTEAFF; DNA: TGTGCCAGCAGCTCAGTACGGACAGCAGGAATGAACACTGAAGCTTTCTTT
D: .; J: TRBJ2-3; V: TRBV7-6; size: few; CDR3: CASSPENTAGGGWTDTQYF; DNA: TGTGCCAGCAGCCCGGAGAATACCGCCGGAGGAGGTTGGACAGATACGCAGTATTTT
D: .; J: TRBJ2-5; V: TRBV5-1; size: .; CDR3: CASSPREARYQETQYF; DNA: TGCGCCAGCAGCCCCCGGGAAGCGCGGTACCAAGAGACCCAGTACTTC
D: .; J: TRBJ2-3; V: TRBV6-1; size: few; CDR3: CASSPTDTQYF; DNA: TGTGCCAGCAGCCCTACAGATACGCAGTATTTT
D: TRBD2; J: TRBJ2-7; V: TRBV7-2; size: few; CDR3: CASSSSRLAGAYEQYF; DNA: TGTGCCAGCAGCTCATCTAGACTAGCGGGAGCCTACGAGCAGTACTTC
D: TRBD1; J: TRBJ2-3; V: TRBV5-6; size: .; CDR3: CASSPWTGDTQYF; DNA: TGTGCCAGCAGCCCATGGACAGGCGATACGCAGTATTTT
D: .; J: TRBJ2-5; V: TRBV7-2; size: .; CDR3: CASSLVPAGIRETQYF; DNA: TGTGCCAGCAGCTTAGTCCCCGCAGGGATAAGAGAGACCCAGTACTTC
D: .; J: TRBJ2-7; V: TRBV9; size: few; CDR3: CASSVELSYEQYF; DNA: TGTGCCAGCAGCGTAGAGCTGTCCTACGAGCAGTACTTC
D: .; J: TRBJ2-7; V: TRBV20-1; size: .; CDR3: CSAQGSGEQYF; DNA: TGCAGTGCCCAGGGTAGCGGCGAGCAGTACTTC
D: TRBD2; J: TRBJ2-1; V: TRBV6-1; size: few; CDR3: CASSEALLAGVSEQFF; DNA: TGTGCCAGCAGTGAAGCGCTTCTAGCGGGAGTGTCTGAGCAGTTCTTC